This T cell receptor beta chain is from a study of blood T cell repertoires in COVID-19. For the study at large: From the United States, Italy and Spain came samples of acute and convalescent COVID-19. PBMCs, B-cell-depleted T cells, or T cells were the source of the cDNA or gDNA that made up the material.

Germline V lookup: CDR1 SQVTM, CDR2 ANQGSEA. Trimming removed 7 bases from V and 3 bases from J; junction bases left unmatched: 6. The CDR3 is 13 residues long. Methods used by the authors: It was from reference gene primer amplification that nucleated cell counts were estimated. Sequencing was performed with immunoSEQ multiplex PCR; in TCRdb, only in-frame clones are kept and a portion is missing. V and J calls plus clone size are reproduced from that table; the DNA served to infer D and trimming. The sample lists a few hundred thousand clones; 80% to 85% were seen once. The genes are TRBV29-1 and TRBJ1-3; TRBD1 matches at 7 bases. The sample was peripheral blood. The sequence came from a woman in her thirties who had recovered from COVID-19. CDR3 protein: CSARTGDGNTIYF. The DNA of the CDR3 is TGCAGCGCTCGGACAGGAGATGGAAACACCATATATTTT. Combining the CDR3 with reference TRBV29-1 and TRBJ1-3 gives the whole variable domain SAVISQKPSRDICQRGTSLTIQCQVDSQVTMMFWYRQQPGQSLTLIATANQGSEATYESGFVIDKFPISRPNLTFSTLTVSNMSPEDSSIYLCSARTGDGNTIYFGEGSWLTVV.